Each of the 16 T cell receptor beta chains below was sequenced from the same sample in a study of T cells in Graves' hyperthyroidism and ophthalmopathy. The TCR beta CDR3 regions underwent amplification using RNA transcripts as the source. HTBI primers drove first-round RT-PCR of the TCR CDR3. In TCRdb, the multiplex PCR reads were re-called with MiXCR into one record per CDR3 protein. The repertoire holds some 350,000 distinct CDR3 sequences, with roughly 14% as singletons. Sample: blood. These receptors all come from a young woman with Graves' hyperthyroidism that later progressed to Graves' ophthalmopathy.

On this clonotype itself: A much larger clone lies one base from this, so it may be a read error. This chain connects TRBV20-1 to TRBJ2-5; D assignment may be TRBD1 or TRBD2 (6 bases each). Germline CDR1 is DFQATT and CDR2 is SNEGSKA (reference sequence). The CDR3 runs to 13 residues. Trimming took off 2 bases at V and 4 bases at J, with 11 bases between the two ends. The CDR3 reads CSARRGVRETQYF. CDR3 DNA: TGCAGTGCTAGAAGGGGGGTCAGAGAGACCCAGTACTTC.

The V call is TRBV6-4, the J call TRBJ2-2; D uncertain. Trimming cost V 7 bases and J 5 bases, with 14 bases left between them. CDR1 is MRHNA, CDR2 SNTAGT, per germline. This CDR3 is built from 14 residues. CDR3 DNA: TGTGCCAGCAAAGCGTCATCCGGAACCGGGGAGCTGTTTTTT. Translating it yields CASKASSGTGELFF.

This rearrangement joins TRBV4-1 to TRBJ2-3; the match to TRBD1 covers 8 bases. Germline V lookup: CDR1 MGHRA, CDR2 YSYEKL. The CDR3 totals 19 residues. Unmatched junction bases numbered 21, after V lost 6 bases and J lost 4 bases. The CDR3 nucleotides read TGCGCCAGCAGTTATTCCGGGACAGGACAACTCCCAACCTCAGATACGCAGTATTTT. It yields the protein CASSYSGTGQLPTSDTQYF.

Many counts were recorded for this clonotype. The V and J genes are TRBV18 and TRBJ1-2, with TRBD1 identical over 7 bases. Germline CDR1 and CDR2: KGHSH and LQKENI. The CDR3 covers 17 residues. Trimming took 3 bases from V and 0 from J; bases not matched to a gene: 10. CDR3 loop: CASSPFDSTGPNYGYTF. The CDR3 DNA reads TGTGCCAGCTCACCCTTCGATTCGACAGGGCCTAACTATGGCTACACCTTC.

On this clonotype: This may come from a read error, since a much larger clone is one base off. This sequence joins TRBV20-1 and TRBJ2-1, with 11 bases identical to TRBD2. The DNA end lines up better with TRBJ2-7; the J call may be wrong. Germline V gene sequence: CDR1 DFQATT, CDR2 SNEGSKA (reference sequence). The CDR3 is 16 amino acids. The CDR3 bases are TGCAGTGCTAGAGGATCACTAGCGGGAGAGGGGAATGAGCAGTACTTC. Translated: CSARGSLAGEGNEQYF.

This clonotype has a count of ten or more. The chain links TRBV3-1 to TRBJ2-1; TRBD2 matches 11 bases. V shed 1 base and J 6 bases; nucleotides not matched to a gene: 5. CDR3 length equals 16 residues. Germline V gene sequence: CDR1 LGHDT, CDR2 YNNKEL (reference sequence). This CDR3 reads CASSQALLAGANEQFF. The CDR3 DNA reads as TGTGCCAGCAGCCAAGCGTTACTAGCGGGAGCCAATGAGCAGTTCTTC.

This clonotype was seen many times. The V call is TRBV25-1, the J call TRBJ1-1; unclear D gene. V lost 6 bases to trimming and J lost 5 bases, with 7 bases between them. Germline CDR1 MGHDK, CDR2 SYGVNS. This CDR3 comprises 11 residues. The CDR3 loop is CASRWGTEAFF. The CDR3 DNA follows: TGTGCCAGCAGGTGGGGTACTGAAGCTTTCTTT.

CDR3 in amino acids: CASSDQRLTGGYNSPLHF. CDR3 nucleotides: TGCGCCAGCAGCGATCAGCGGCTTACAGGGGGTTATAATTCACCCCTCCACTTT. The genes are TRBV5-1 and TRBJ1-6, with TRBD1 matching over 8 bases. The trim removed 4 bases at V and 4 bases at J, leaving 13 bases unmatched. Per the germline V gene, CDR1 is SGHRS and CDR2 is YFSETQ. The CDR3 loop spans 18 amino acids.

This clonotype was seen a few times. The J gene is TRBJ2-1, the V gene TRBV9; no clear D gene. The CDR3 sequence is 13 residues long. V lost 2 bases, J lost 6 bases, and 9 bases lay in between. In germline, CDR1 is SGDLS, CDR2 YYNGEE. The CDR3 sequence: CASSVQNFNEQFF. The CDR3 DNA follows: TGTGCCAGCAGCGTTCAGAATTTCAATGAGCAGTTCTTC.

This clonotype has a count of ten or more. This rearrangement joins TRBV27 to TRBJ2-3; 9 bases line up with TRBD1. The V segment lost 4 bases and the J segment 5 bases; nucleotides outside the gene matches: 4. This CDR3 spans 14 amino acids. Germline V gene sequence: CDR1 MNHEY, CDR2 SMNVEV (reference sequence). CDR3 sequence: CASSSRQGEDTQYF. The CDR3 bases are TGTGCCAGCAGTTCCCGACAGGGGGAAGATACGCAGTATTTT.

The V and J genes are TRBV28 and TRBJ2-2; D call uncertain. Germline V gene data show CDR1 as MDHEN and CDR2 as SYDVKM. The germline V and J ends were trimmed by 3 bases and 2 bases, with 10 bases remaining between them. The CDR3 contains 15 residues. The CDR3 protein is CASSFTGTNTGELFF. The CDR3 bases are TGTGCCAGCAGTTTCACCGGTACCAACACCGGGGAGCTGTTTTTT.

This clonotype was counted at least ten times. This chain connects TRBV5-5 to TRBJ2-5, with TRBD1 identical over 8 bases. Germline assignment: CDR1 SGHKS and CDR2 YYEKEE (reference sequence). Unmatched junction bases numbered 5, after V lost 3 bases and J lost 4 bases. The CDR3 sequence is 14 residues long. The CDR3 DNA reads TGTGCCAGCAGCTCGCATGACAGGGGAGAGACCCAGTACTTC. Translated: CASSSHDRGETQYF.

This clonotype was picked up many times. The rearrangement joins TRBV28 to TRBJ1-2; 9 nucleotides align to TRBD1. J was trimmed by 8 bases and V by 6 bases; bases with no gene match: 16. The CDR3 spans 16 residues. In germline, CDR1 is MDHEN, CDR2 SYDVKM. The DNA for the CDR3 is TGTGCCAGCAGGACCCGTCCCGGGACAGGGCCCGTCGGCTACACCTTC. Encoded protein: CASRTRPGTGPVGYTF.

This clonotype was seen at least ten times. J is TRBJ2-7 and V is TRBV3-1, with D perhaps assigned TRBD1 or TRBD2 (5 bases each). The germline V and J ends were trimmed by 4 bases and 0 bases, with 10 bases remaining between them. Germline CDR1 and CDR2: LGHDT and YNNKEL (reference sequence). The CDR3 is 14 amino acids. CDR3 in amino acids: CASSPGTDSYEQYF. CDR3 nucleotide sequence: TGTGCCAGCAGCCCCGGGACGGACTCCTACGAGCAGTACTTC.

Note on this clonotype: The final CDR3 position lacks the conserved phenylalanine or tryptophan, pointing to a likely read error. This chain uses TRBV12-3 or TRBV12-4 with TRBJ2-7; TRBD2 matches at 9 bases. Trimming took 4 bases from V and 3 from J; bases not matched to a gene: 13. The CDR3 runs to 17 residues. As DNA, the CDR3 is TGTGCCAGCAGTTCCAGTGATGGACTAGCGACAAGCTACGAGCAGTACTCC. It is translated as CASSSSDGLATSYEQYS.

This rearrangement joins TRBV19 to TRBJ2-2; D may be TRBD1 or TRBD2 (5 bases each). The CDR3 has 14 residues. V dropped 6 bases and J dropped 4 bases, with 12 bases sitting between them. In germline, CDR1 is LNHDA, CDR2 SQIVND (reference sequence). CDR3 amino acids: CASSRGTVTGELFF. The CDR3 region has the DNA TGTGCCAGTAGCCGGGGCACTGTCACCGGGGAGCTGTTTTTT.